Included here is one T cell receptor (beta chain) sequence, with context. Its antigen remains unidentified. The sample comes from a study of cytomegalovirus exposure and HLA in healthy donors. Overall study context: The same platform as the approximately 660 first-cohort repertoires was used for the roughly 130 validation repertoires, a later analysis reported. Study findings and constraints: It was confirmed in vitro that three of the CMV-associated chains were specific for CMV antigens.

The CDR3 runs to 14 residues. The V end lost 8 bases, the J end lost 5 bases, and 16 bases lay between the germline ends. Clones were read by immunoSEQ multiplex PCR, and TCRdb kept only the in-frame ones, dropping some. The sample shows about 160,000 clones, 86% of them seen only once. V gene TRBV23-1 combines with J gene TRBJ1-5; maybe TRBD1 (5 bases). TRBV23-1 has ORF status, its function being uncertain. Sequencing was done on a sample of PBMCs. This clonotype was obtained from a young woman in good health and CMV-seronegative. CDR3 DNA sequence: TGCGCCAGCCGGTCGCAGGGCGGCTATCAGCCCCAGCATTTT. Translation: CASRSQGGYQPQHF.